This paragraph reports one T cell receptor (beta chain). Its target is unknown. This sample was included in a study of CXCR3-negative and CXCR3-positive naive CD8 T cells. Study observations and caveats: More hydrophobic TRB CDR3s occurred in CXCR3-positive than in CXCR3-negative naive cells.

The method, 5' RACE with UMI labels, was used to prepare the TRB cDNA libraries. Using the 5' RACE reads, TCRdb records one entry per CDR3 protein without DNA. In total, the table holds more than 70,000 distinct CDR3 sequences. The CDR3 totals 15 residues. Germline V gene sequence: CDR1 SEHNR, CDR2 FQNEAQ (reference sequence). This TCR was recovered from a human donor in good health. Some clones in this sample may be carry-over from other donors' samples. The chain couples TRBV7-9 to TRBJ2-3; TCRdb picks TRBD2, but there is no DNA to check that call. The material sequenced was naive CXCR3+ CD8+ T cells from blood. Specified subset: CD45RO-CCR7+CD27+CD95- naive CD8+ T cells expressing CXCR3 (TNR3+). CDR3 residues: CASSLLAGGPDTQYF.